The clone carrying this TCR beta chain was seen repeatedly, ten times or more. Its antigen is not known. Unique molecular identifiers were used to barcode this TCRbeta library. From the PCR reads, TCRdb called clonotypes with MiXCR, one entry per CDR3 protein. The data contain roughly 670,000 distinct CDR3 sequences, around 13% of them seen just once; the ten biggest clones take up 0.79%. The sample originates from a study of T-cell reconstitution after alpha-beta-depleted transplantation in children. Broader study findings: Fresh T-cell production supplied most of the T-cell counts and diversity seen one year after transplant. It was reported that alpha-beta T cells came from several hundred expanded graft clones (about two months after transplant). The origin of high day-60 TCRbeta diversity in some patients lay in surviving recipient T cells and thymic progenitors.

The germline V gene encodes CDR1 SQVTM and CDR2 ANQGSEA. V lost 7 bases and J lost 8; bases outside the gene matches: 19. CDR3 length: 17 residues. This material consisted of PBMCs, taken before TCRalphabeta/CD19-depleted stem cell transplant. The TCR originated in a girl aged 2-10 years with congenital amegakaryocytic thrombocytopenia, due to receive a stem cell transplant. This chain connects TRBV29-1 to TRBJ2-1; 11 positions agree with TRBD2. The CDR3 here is CSASDGVYSGRGDEQFF. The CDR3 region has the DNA TGCAGCGCCTCAGATGGGGTATATAGCGGGAGGGGTGATGAGCAGTTCTTC.